These T cell receptor beta chains were read from a single sample in a study of control samples from healthy donors and cancer patients. Sequencing used immunoSEQ multiplex PCR; TCRdb keeps in-frame clones, though not all of them. The top ten clones hold over 1.5% of a sample with about 200,000 clones, 90% to 95% of them seen once. Sequencing was performed on blood. The receptor source for this set is a man aged 25 to 40 in good health. The CDR3 runs from the conserved cysteine through the conserved F or W. The D gene is left open where the match is weak. Some rows mark clone size as missing; the rest say once, few, many or name a class of expanded clone.

cdr3_length j_call v_call clone_size d_call cdr3_aa cdr3_nt
14 TRBJ1-5 TRBV3-1/TRBV3-2 . . CARGIWDSNQPQHF TGTGCCAGAGGTATTTGGGACAGCAATCAGCCCCAGCATTTT
14 TRBJ1-3 TRBV30 . . CAWNPRGAGNTIYF TGTGCCTGGAATCCCCGCGGAGCTGGAAACACCATATATTTT
17 TRBJ2-2 TRBV3-1/TRBV3-2 . TRBD1 CASSHIRQGARTGELFF TGTGCCAGCAGCCACATCAGGCAGGGGGCTCGGACCGGGGAGCTGTTTTTT
13 TRBJ1-2 TRBV3-1/TRBV3-2 . . CASRPRVGYGYTF TGTGCCAGCAGACCCAGGGTGGGCTATGGCTACACCTTC
15 TRBJ2-3 TRBV5-1 . . CASSLPAAVRDTQYF TGCGCCAGCAGCTTGCCTGCAGCGGTACGGGATACGCAGTATTTT
12 TRBJ1-2 TRBV5-5 once TRBD1 CASSLQGNGYTF TGTGCCAGCAGCTTACAGGGGAATGGCTACACCTTC
18 TRBJ1-6 TRBV24-1 . TRBD1 CATSDLPPGQLYNSPLHF TGTGCCACCAGTGATTTACCCCCGGGACAGCTCTATAATTCACCCCTCCACTTT
17 TRBJ2-7 TRBV14 . TRBD2 CASSQDLSRGSSYEQYF TGTGCCAGCAGCCAAGATCTATCGCGGGGGAGCTCCTACGAGCAGTACTTC
17 TRBJ1-2 TRBV11-2 . . CASSLRGSGLTNYGYTF TGTGCCAGCAGCTTACGGGGCTCGGGCCTTACTAACTATGGCTACACCTTC
14 TRBJ1-2 TRBV19 . . CASSRDGGPYGYTF TGTGCCAGTAGTAGGGACGGAGGACCCTATGGCTACACCTTC
18 TRBJ2-1 TRBV3-1/TRBV3-2 few TRBD2 CASSQDSGGRLGINEQFF TGTGCCAGCAGCCAAGATTCGGGGGGGAGGCTCGGAATCAATGAGCAGTTCTTC
16 TRBJ1-4 TRBV5-1 . . CASSQLQLQANEKLFF TGCGCCAGCAGCCAGCTTCAATTACAGGCTAATGAAAAACTGTTTTTT
14 TRBJ1-1 TRBV2 . . CASRQGSEATEAFF TGTGCCAGCAGACAGGGTTCGGAAGCCACTGAAGCTTTCTTT
14 TRBJ2-1 TRBV24-1 . . CATSDWGSYNEQFF TGTGCCACCAGTGATTGGGGCAGTTACAATGAGCAGTTCTTC
12 TRBJ1-2 TRBV12-5 . TRBD1 CASGLHRGEHTF TGTGCTAGTGGTTTACACAGGGGGGAACACACCTTC
14 TRBJ2-7 TRBV29-1 few TRBD2 CSVGGASGVYEQYF TGCAGCGTTGGAGGGGCTAGCGGGGTATACGAGCAGTACTTC
13 TRBJ2-1 TRBV24-1 . . CATSADSYNEQFF TGTGCCACCAGTGCGGACAGCTACAATGAGCAGTTCTTC
14 TRBJ2-3 TRBV5-1 few . CASSSSGVADTQYF TGCGCCAGCAGCTCATCGGGGGTGGCAGATACGCAGTATTTT
12 TRBJ1-5 TRBV27 . . CASSFSNQPQHF TGTGCCAGCAGTTTTAGCAATCAGCCCCAGCATTTT
16 TRBJ1-1 TRBV19 . . CASSIGPGSGNTEAFF TGTGCCAGTAGTATTGGGCCAGGGTCGGGGAACACTGAAGCTTTCTTT
14 TRBJ1-5 TRBV13 . . CASSPRHSNQPQHF TGTGCCAGCAGCCCCCGGCATAGCAATCAGCCCCAGCATTTT
13 TRBJ1-1 TRBV5-1 . . CASSLRQDTEAFF TGCGCCAGCAGCCTCCGGCAAGACACTGAAGCTTTCTTT
15 TRBJ2-1 TRBV5-1 . . CASSPQAPSYNEQFF TGCGCCAGCAGCCCGCAGGCCCCCTCCTACAATGAGCAGTTCTTC
15 TRBJ2-3 TRBV5-4 . TRBD2 CASSSSGGRTDTQYF TGTGCCAGCAGCTCTAGCGGGGGACGCACAGATACGCAGTATTTT
16 TRBJ2-3 TRBV13 once TRBD2 CASSTPLASSTDTQYF TGTGCCAGCAGCACTCCACTAGCGAGTAGCACAGATACGCAGTATTTT
15 TRBJ2-1 TRBV7-9 once TRBD2 CASSLGRGAYNEQFF TGTGCCAGCAGCTTAGGGCGGGGGGCGTACAATGAGCAGTTCTTC
15 TRBJ2-1 TRBV10-1 . . CASSEDRTPSGEQFF TGCGCCAGCAGTGAAGACAGGACCCCGTCCGGTGAGCAGTTCTTC
13 TRBJ2-3 TRBV5-4 once . CASSLAGADTQYF TGTGCCAGCAGCTTGGCGGGGGCAGATACGCAGTATTTT